Listed below are T cell receptor beta chains from one sample, sequenced in a study of shared clonotypes between healthy human individuals. Produced via immunoSEQ multiplex PCR; TCRdb's table is partial and in-frame only. The sample has more than 2,000,000 clones; 85% to 95% are singletons. The sequencing sample was made of naive CD4+ T cells from PBMCs. Every receptor here comes from a man in his late teens or twenties in good health. Some clones in this sample may be carry-over from other donors' samples. CDR3s include the opening cysteine and the closing phenylalanine or tryptophan. The order of the fields is V gene, J gene, clone size, CDR3 protein. Some rows mark clone size as missing; the rest say once, few, many or name a class of expanded clone.

>TRBV28|TRBJ1-2|-
CASSFPTTRVGYTF
>TRBV27|TRBJ1-5|-
CASSSLQGNQPQHF
>TRBV5-1|TRBJ2-1|-
CASSGSGSYNEQFF
>TRBV7-9|TRBJ2-5|-
CASSLGQGARKETQYF
>TRBV21-1|TRBJ1-1|-
CASSKAGGDNTEAFF
>TRBV5-6|TRBJ1-2|-
CASSGQWWGTIGYTF
>TRBV7-3|TRBJ2-1|once
CASSPRDTTQGQFF
>TRBV28|TRBJ1-2|-
CASSARGRAGYTF
>TRBV5-1|TRBJ2-7|-
CASSLITGGPYEQYF
>TRBV11-2|TRBJ2-7|-
CASSLEGGDTYEQYF
>TRBV2|TRBJ2-5|-
CASTGGGTIGTQYF
>TRBV18|TRBJ2-6|-
CASSQGRDRGLSSDGANVLTF
>TRBV30|TRBJ2-3|-
CAWIPLGGTDTQYF
>TRBV28|TRBJ2-1|once
CASSTIARGTSGSNYNEQFF